A single sample gave rise to the 9 T cell receptor beta chains below, sequenced in a study of cytomegalovirus exposure and HLA in healthy donors (dated by TCRdb to the late 2010s). Library method: the immunoSEQ multiplex PCR assay. The multiplex PCR relied on a mix of 60 forward primers for TCR Vbeta segments and 13 reverse primers for TCR Jbeta segments. Entries here come from immuneACCESS through TCRdb and include only in-frame sequences with V and J called. Some clones fail to appear in such tables; in the studies checked, an unresolved V gene covers under half of the shortfall, and the cause of the remainder is unknown. The sample yields some 150,000 clones; roughly three quarters were counted once. Of the sample, around 0.99% falls within the top ten clones. Sequencing used PBMCs. These receptor sequences come from a male donor in good health and CMV-seronegative.

The chain uses TRBV6-5 and TRBJ2-5; 11 nucleotides agree with TRBD2. This CDR3 is 15 amino acids long. Germline V CDR1 and CDR2: MNHEY, SVGAGI. Trimming took 0 bases from V and 9 from J; bases not matched to a gene: 6. The CDR3 spells CASSYSSGTSGPQYF. In DNA form, the CDR3 reads TGTGCCAGCAGTTACTCTTCCGGGACTAGCGGTCCCCAGTACTTC.

This clone was observed once. This sequence joins TRBV27 and TRBJ2-5; the D is unclear. Germline assignment: CDR1 MNHEY and CDR2 SMNVEV (reference sequence). With 7 bases removed from V and 5 bases from J, the gap between germline ends came to 20 bases. CDR3 size: 15 residues. The DNA for the CDR3 is TGTGCCAGCAACCCTCGAGGCCTCGGGTGGGAGACCCAGTACTTC. Translating gives CASNPRGLGWETQYF.

J is TRBJ1-6 and V is TRBV4-2; the D gene is possibly TRBD1 (6 bases). Looked up from germline, CDR1 is LGHNA and CDR2 is YNFKEQ. V lost 2 bases and J lost 10, with 12 bases in between. This CDR3 has 14 amino acids. The CDR3 DNA sequence: TGTGCCAGCAGCCAACCCCAAGGGGGATCACCCCTCCACTTT. This translates into CASSQPQGGSPLHF.

This clone was observed a handful of times. The chain recombines TRBV5-4 with TRBJ2-6; TRBD1 is a possible D gene (5 bases). CDR3 length: 14 amino acids. Germline assignment: CDR1 SGHNT and CDR2 YYREEE (reference sequence). V gave up 0 bases and J gave up 4 bases, with 5 bases separating them. The CDR3 is CASSLGTGANVLTF. CDR3 sequence (DNA): TGTGCCAGCAGCTTGGGGACAGGGGCCAACGTCCTGACTTTC.

The chain carries TRBV15 and TRBJ1-4; TRBD1 matches 7 bases. The ends lost 4 bases at V and 4 bases at J; junction bases unmatched: 6. Germline CDR1 is LNHNV and CDR2 is YYDKDF (reference sequence). The CDR3 consists of 15 residues. The CDR3 nucleotides read TGTGCCACCAGCACCCGGGGGACAGTTAATGAAAAACTGTTTTTT. It yields the protein CATSTRGTVNEKLFF.

The chain employs TRBV6-6 and TRBJ1-1; tentative D call: TRBD1 (6 bases). Germline assignment: CDR1 MNHNY and CDR2 SVGAGI (reference sequence). Trimming stripped 2 bases from V and 4 bases from J, with 17 bases between. The CDR3 extends over 16 amino acids. CDR3 amino acids: CASSYGRRDTRTEAFF. In DNA form, the CDR3 reads TGTGCCAGCAGTTACGGGAGAAGGGACACCCGCACTGAAGCTTTCTTT.

The J gene is TRBJ1-5, the V gene TRBV19; 8 nucleotides match TRBD1. The germline gives CDR1 LNHDA, CDR2 SQIVND (reference sequence). CDR3 size: 19 residues. Trimming removed 9 bases from V and 2 bases from J; junction bases left unmatched: 21. DNA of the CDR3: TGTGCCAGCGACGAATCGACAGGGGAGGGGATGGACGGCAATCAGCCCCAGCATTTT. Residues: CASDESTGEGMDGNQPQHF.

This rearrangement joins TRBV4-3 to TRBJ1-1; 10 bases map to TRBD1. CDR1 LGHNA and CDR2 YSLEER come from the germline V gene. J was trimmed by 6 bases and V by 1 base; bases with no gene match: 5. The CDR3 consists of 15 residues. CDR3 residues: CASSQGDRGRAEAFF. DNA of the CDR3: TGCGCCAGCAGCCAAGGGGACAGGGGAAGGGCTGAAGCTTTCTTT.

This clone has a handful of counts. This chain's CDR3 is CASSPDEQFF. The CDR3 DNA sequence: TGCGCCAGCAGCCCGGATGAGCAGTTCTTC. J is TRBJ2-1 and V is TRBV4-3; D gene unclear. The CDR3 covers 10 residues. In germline, CDR1 is LGHNA, CDR2 YSLEER. Trimming took off 4 bases at V and 8 bases at J, with 3 bases between the two ends.